These 14 T cell receptor beta chains were all obtained from the same sample, sequenced in a study of blood T cell repertoires in COVID-19. Profiling relied on immunoSEQ multiplex PCR, and the TCRdb table lists in-frame clones only, not all of them. The sample holds about 59,000 clones, roughly 78% seen once. Sequencing was done on a sample of peripheral blood. These receptors came from a man in his sixties with acute or convalescent COVID-19.

The chain links TRBV6-2 or TRBV6-3 to TRBJ1-5, with a weak D call TRBD1 (6 bases). The germline CDR1 and CDR2 sequences are MNHEY and SVGEGT. V shed 4 bases and J shed 0 bases, with 13 bases lying between them. This CDR3 has 16 amino acids. The DNA of the CDR3 is TGTGCCAGCAGTTCCCGCAGGGGTGATAGCAATCAGCCCCAGCATTTT. Its protein product is CASSSRRGDSNQPQHF.

This clone was counted once. V gene TRBV5-4 combines with J gene TRBJ2-7, with a weak D call TRBD2 (6 bases). V was shortened by 2 bases and J by 4 bases, with 13 bases between the two germline ends. This CDR3 comprises 14 residues. Per germline, CDR1 SGHNT and CDR2 YYREEE (reference sequence). The CDR3 bases are TGTGCCAGCAGCTTTGCGGGGAATAGTTACGAGCAGTACTTC. It translates to CASSFAGNSYEQYF.

The V and J genes are TRBV19 and TRBJ1-4; D gene unclear. This CDR3 has 13 amino acids. Per germline, CDR1 LNHDA and CDR2 SQIVND (reference sequence). V was shortened by 4 bases and J by 10 bases, with 13 bases between the two germline ends. The CDR3 reads CASSTSPRGKLFF. Written as DNA, the CDR3 is TGTGCCAGTAGTACCTCACCCAGAGGAAAACTGTTTTTT.

In its sample, this clone ranks as medium-sized. The genes are TRBV24-1 and TRBJ2-1, with TRBD2 matching 13 bases. Losses at the gene ends were 7 bases for V and 2 bases for J; bases not matched to a gene: 1. Germline V gene lookup returns CDR1 KGHDR and CDR2 SFDVKD. The CDR3 totals 15 residues. The CDR3 nucleotides are TGTGCCACCAGGACTAGCGGGAGGACCTACAATGAGCAGTTCTTC. It specifies CATRTSGRTYNEQFF.

This chain links TRBV12-3 or TRBV12-4 with TRBJ1-5; D is ambiguous. The CDR3 runs to 12 residues. Trimming pared 4 bases from V and 9 bases from J, leaving 10 bases between. CDR3 bases: TGTGCCAGCAGTTCCGGTTCGGGGCCCCAGCATTTT. It yields the protein CASSSGSGPQHF.

This clone was seen just once. The V call is TRBV2, the J call TRBJ2-3, with TRBD1 identical over 7 bases. With V trimmed by 2 bases and J by 6 bases, 14 bases remained unmatched. Germline CDR1 reads SNHLY; CDR2 reads FYNNEI. This CDR3 has 17 residues. The CDR3 nucleotides read TGTGCCAGCAGTGAAATGGGGGACAGAGCAGGGTTGGATACGCAGTATTTT. This translates into CASSEMGDRAGLDTQYF.

This chain uses TRBV27 with TRBJ1-2; TRBD1 aligns across 9 bases. Germline V CDR1 and CDR2: MNHEY, SMNVEV (reference sequence). V trimming: 5 bases; J trimming: 4 bases; junction bases outside the gene matches: 8. The CDR3 contains 15 residues. The CDR3 loop is CASSVQGATGYGYTF. CDR3 sequence (DNA): TGTGCCAGCAGTGTACAGGGGGCTACTGGCTATGGCTACACCTTC.

V usage is TRBV6-5 and J usage is TRBJ2-3; TRBD1 matches 11 bases. The CDR3 consists of 16 residues. The trim removed 0 bases at V and 9 bases at J, leaving 8 bases unmatched. Germline CDR1 reads MNHEY; CDR2 reads SVGAGI. In DNA, the CDR3 is TGTGCCAGCAGTTACTCGGGGACAGGGGGAATTAAGACGCAGTATTTT. Translated, it gives CASSYSGTGGIKTQYF.

V gene TRBV19 combines with J gene TRBJ2-7; weak D call: TRBD1 (6 bases). Between the trimmed V and J ends, which lost 9 bases and 6 bases, there was a span of 18 bases. The CDR3 covers 13 residues. Germline assignment: CDR1 LNHDA and CDR2 SQIVND (reference sequence). The CDR3 nucleotides read TGTGCCAGCAATACAGGGCTTTCTAGCGAGCAGTACTTC. Translation gives CASNTGLSSEQYF.

This clone was counted a single time. V usage is TRBV2 and J usage is TRBJ1-3, with 7 bases fitting TRBD1. This CDR3 is 16 amino acids long. In germline, CDR1 is SNHLY, CDR2 FYNNEI. V trimming: 6 bases; J trimming: 2 bases; junction bases outside the gene matches: 10. The CDR3 loop is CASRSPGTATGNTIYF. The CDR3 DNA reads as TGTGCCAGCAGATCCCCCGGGACAGCTACTGGAAACACCATATATTTT.

The rearrangement uses TRBV11-2 and TRBJ1-3; no reliable D call. Trimming stripped 5 bases from V and 4 bases from J, with 9 bases between. Germline loops: CDR1 SGHAT, CDR2 FQNNGV. The length of the CDR3 is 13 residues. CDR3 nucleotides: TGTGCCAGCAGCCTCGGTCTGGGAAACACCATATATTTT. Translation: CASSLGLGNTIYF.

V gene TRBV6-4 combines with J gene TRBJ1-5; TRBD1 is a possible D gene (6 bases). Trimming removed 0 bases at V and 7 bases at J, with 13 bases between. The CDR3 contains 15 residues. Germline assignment: CDR1 MRHNA and CDR2 SNTAGT. Here the CDR3 DNA reads TGTGCCAGCAGTGACTCGAGGACAGTGAAACAGCCCCAGCATTTT. Its protein product is CASSDSRTVKQPQHF.

The chain is built from TRBV7-8 and TRBJ2-5; 10 bases fit TRBD2. Germline V gene sequence: CDR1 SGHVS, CDR2 FQNEAQ. This CDR3 has 17 residues. The V and J ends lost 1 base and 0 bases, in that order; junction bases with no gene match: 5. This CDR3 reads CASSLVPSGRYQETQYF. CDR3 sequence (DNA): TGTGCCAGCAGCTTAGTTCCTAGCGGGAGATACCAAGAGACCCAGTACTTC.

The V gene is TRBV20-1, the J gene TRBJ1-2; D not certain. Trimming stripped 6 bases from V and 6 bases from J, with 8 bases between. This CDR3 is built from 10 residues. The germline V gene encodes CDR1 DFQATT and CDR2 SNEGSKA (reference sequence). CDR3 nucleotide sequence: TGCAGTGCGAGGAACAATGGCTACACCTTC. Translation: CSARNNGYTF.